This entry describes one TCR beta chain. Its specificity is not known. This specimen comes from a study of shared clonotypes between healthy human individuals. General study findings and limits: Sequencing of the sorted subsets was shown by rarefaction to be incomplete despite large depth. Non-shared clonotypes had lower generation probabilities than those shared by all four donors. Clonotype sharing across a few donors was observed for 5% to 6.5% of naive CD4 clonotypes. The study drew on few donors, limiting represented genetic and exposure-history diversity.

Assay: immunoSEQ multiplex PCR; the TCRdb copy retains only in-frame clones and omits some. The sample lists roughly 2.5 million clones, around 94% occurring once. Germline-derived CDR1 and CDR2 are SGHRS and YFSETQ. CDR3 length: 13 residues. Trimming stripped 7 bases from V and 5 bases from J, with 14 bases between. The sequence came from a young man in good health. The V gene is TRBV5-1, the J gene TRBJ2-3; the D gene is possibly TRBD2 (6 bases). The sequenced sample was naive CD4+ T cells sorted from blood. Subset given: CD45RA+ positively selected. The CDR3 coding sequence is TGCGCCAGCGGCCGGGAGTTGGGAGATACGCAGTATTTT. This gives the protein CASGRELGDTQYF.